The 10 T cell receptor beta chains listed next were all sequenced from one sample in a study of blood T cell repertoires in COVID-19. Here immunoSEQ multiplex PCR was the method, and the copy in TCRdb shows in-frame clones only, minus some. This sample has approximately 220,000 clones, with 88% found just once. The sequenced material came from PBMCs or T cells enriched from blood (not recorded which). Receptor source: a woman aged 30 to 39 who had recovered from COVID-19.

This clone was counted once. CDR3 sequence: CATSRDPHSPGYGYTF. The CDR3 region has the DNA TGTGCCACCAGCAGAGATCCACACAGCCCGGGATATGGCTACACCTTC. The chain couples TRBV15 to TRBJ1-2; no definite D call. V was shortened by 0 bases and J by 5 bases, with 16 bases between the two germline ends. The germline CDR1 and CDR2 sequences are LNHNV and YYDKDF (reference sequence). This CDR3 has 16 amino acids.

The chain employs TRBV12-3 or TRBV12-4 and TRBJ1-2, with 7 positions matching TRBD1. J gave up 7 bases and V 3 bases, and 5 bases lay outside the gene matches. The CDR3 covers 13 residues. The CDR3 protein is CASSFEGALGYTF. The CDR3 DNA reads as TGTGCCAGCAGTTTCGAGGGGGCGCTTGGCTACACCTTC.

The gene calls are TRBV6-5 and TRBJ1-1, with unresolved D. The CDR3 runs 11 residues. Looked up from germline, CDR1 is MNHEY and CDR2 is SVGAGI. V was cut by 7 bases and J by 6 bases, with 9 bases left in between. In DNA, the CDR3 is TGTGCCAGCACCCGCGGAGCTGAAGCTTTCTTT. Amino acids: CASTRGAEAFF.

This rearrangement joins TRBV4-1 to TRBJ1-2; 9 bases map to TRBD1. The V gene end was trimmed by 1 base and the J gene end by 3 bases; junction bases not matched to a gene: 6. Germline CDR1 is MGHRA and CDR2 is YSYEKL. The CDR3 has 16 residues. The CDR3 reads CASSQGPGQGYYGYTF. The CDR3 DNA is TGCGCCAGCAGCCAAGGTCCCGGACAGGGGTACTATGGCTACACCTTC.

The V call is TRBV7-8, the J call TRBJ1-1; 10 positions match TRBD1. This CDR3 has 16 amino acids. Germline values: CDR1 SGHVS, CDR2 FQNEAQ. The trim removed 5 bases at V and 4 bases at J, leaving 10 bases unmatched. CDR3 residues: CASSRAGTGVRTEAFF. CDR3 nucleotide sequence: TGTGCCAGCAGCCGAGCCGGGACAGGGGTCCGCACTGAAGCTTTCTTT.

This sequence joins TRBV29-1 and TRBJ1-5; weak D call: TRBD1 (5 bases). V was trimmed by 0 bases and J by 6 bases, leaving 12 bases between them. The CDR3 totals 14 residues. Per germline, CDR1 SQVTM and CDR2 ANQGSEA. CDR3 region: CSVEDVRVPQPQHF. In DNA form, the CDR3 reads TGCAGCGTTGAAGATGTCAGGGTTCCTCAGCCCCAGCATTTT.

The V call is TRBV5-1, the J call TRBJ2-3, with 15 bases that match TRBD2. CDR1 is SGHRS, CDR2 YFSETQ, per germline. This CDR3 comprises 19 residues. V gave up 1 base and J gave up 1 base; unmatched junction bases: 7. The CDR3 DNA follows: TGCGCCAGCAGCTTGAGTCCCGGACTAGCGGGGGGGCGCACAGATACGCAGTATTTT. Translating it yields CASSLSPGLAGGRTDTQYF.

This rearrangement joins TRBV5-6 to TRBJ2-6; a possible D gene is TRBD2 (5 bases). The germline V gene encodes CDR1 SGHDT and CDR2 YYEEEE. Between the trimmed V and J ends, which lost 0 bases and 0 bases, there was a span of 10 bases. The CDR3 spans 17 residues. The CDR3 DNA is TGTGCCAGCAGCTTGGGTGAGGGAAGCTCTGGGGCCAACGTCCTGACTTTC. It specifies CASSLGEGSSGANVLTF.

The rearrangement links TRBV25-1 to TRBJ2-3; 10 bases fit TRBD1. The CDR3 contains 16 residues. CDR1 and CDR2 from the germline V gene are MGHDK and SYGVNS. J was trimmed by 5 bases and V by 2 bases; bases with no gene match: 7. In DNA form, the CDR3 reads TGTGCCAGCAGTGAACGCGACAGGGGGCTTGGAGATACGCAGTATTTT. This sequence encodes CASSERDRGLGDTQYF.

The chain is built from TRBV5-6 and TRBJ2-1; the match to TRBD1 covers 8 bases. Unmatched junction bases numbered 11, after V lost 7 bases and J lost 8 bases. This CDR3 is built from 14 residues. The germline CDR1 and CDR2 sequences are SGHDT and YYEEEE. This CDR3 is CASEDRELSDEQFF. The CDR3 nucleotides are TGTGCCAGCGAGGACAGGGAGTTGAGCGATGAGCAGTTCTTC.